The clone carrying this T cell receptor beta chain has only a few counts. Its target is not known. This sample is drawn from a study of T cells in localized non-small cell lung cancer. Profiled with immunoSEQ multiplex PCR; TCRdb holds only in-frame clones, not every one. The sample yields approximately 3,200 clones, about 31% seen once. The V end lost 5 bases, the J end lost 4 bases, and 14 bases lay between the germline ends. The CDR3 totals 14 residues. Germline-derived CDR1 and CDR2 are SGHNT and YENEEA. Regarding the study as a whole: Heterogeneity stays possible, as sequencing covered only one tumor region. Exceeding tumor, uninvolved adjacent lung had the highest T cell clonality.

The sample here was lung tumor tissue, taken before any cancer treatment. The receptor was isolated from a man aged 40-75 years with stage I lung adenocarcinoma. J is TRBJ1-1 and V is TRBV11-3, with D uncertain. CDR3 DNA: TGTGCCAGCAGCCCCCGGGCGAGTAGCACTGAAGCTTTCTTT. Amino acid sequence: CASSPRASSTEAFF.